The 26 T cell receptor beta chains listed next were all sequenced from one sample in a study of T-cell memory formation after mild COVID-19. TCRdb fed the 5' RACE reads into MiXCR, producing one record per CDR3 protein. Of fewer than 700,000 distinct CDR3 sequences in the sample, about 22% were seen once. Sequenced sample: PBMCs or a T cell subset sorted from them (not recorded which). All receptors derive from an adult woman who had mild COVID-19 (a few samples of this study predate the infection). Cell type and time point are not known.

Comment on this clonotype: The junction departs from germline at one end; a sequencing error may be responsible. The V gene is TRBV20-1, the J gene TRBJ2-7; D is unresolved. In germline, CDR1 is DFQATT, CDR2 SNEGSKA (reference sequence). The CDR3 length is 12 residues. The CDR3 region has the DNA TGCAGTGCTAGAAACGCGGCCTACGAGAAGTACTTC. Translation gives CSARNAAYEKYF.

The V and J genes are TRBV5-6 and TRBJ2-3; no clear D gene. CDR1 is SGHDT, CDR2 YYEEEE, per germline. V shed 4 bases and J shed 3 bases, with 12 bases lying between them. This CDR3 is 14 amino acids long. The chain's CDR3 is CASSVWRSTDTQYF. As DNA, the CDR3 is TGTGCCAGCAGCGTATGGCGGAGTACAGATACGCAGTATTTT.

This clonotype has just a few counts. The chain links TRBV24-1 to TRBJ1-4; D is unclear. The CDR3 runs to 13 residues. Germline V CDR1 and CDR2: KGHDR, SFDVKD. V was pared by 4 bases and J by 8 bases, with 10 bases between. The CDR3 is CATSERHSEKLFF. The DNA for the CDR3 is TGTGCCACCAGTGAGAGACACTCCGAAAAACTGTTTTTT.

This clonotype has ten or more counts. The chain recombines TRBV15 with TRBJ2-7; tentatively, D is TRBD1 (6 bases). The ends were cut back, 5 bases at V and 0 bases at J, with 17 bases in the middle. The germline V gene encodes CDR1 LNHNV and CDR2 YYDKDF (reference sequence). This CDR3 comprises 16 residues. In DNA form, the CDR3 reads TGTGCCACCAGCCACAGTGCCAGGGGATCCTCCTACGAGCAGTACTTC. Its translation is CATSHSARGSSYEQYF.

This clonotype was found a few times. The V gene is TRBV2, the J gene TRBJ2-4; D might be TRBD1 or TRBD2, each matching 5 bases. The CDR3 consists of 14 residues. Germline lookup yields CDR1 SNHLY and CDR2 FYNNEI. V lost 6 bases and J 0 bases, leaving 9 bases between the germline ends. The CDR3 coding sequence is TGTGCCAGCAGACCCGGGACAGCCAAAAACATTCAGTACTTC. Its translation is CASRPGTAKNIQYF. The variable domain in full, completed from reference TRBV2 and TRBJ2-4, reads EPEVTQTPSHQVTQMGQEVILRCVPISNHLYFYWYRQILGQKVEFLVSFYNNEISEKSEIFDDQFSVERPDGSNFTLKIRSTKLEDSAMYFCASRPGTAKNIQYFGAGTRLSVL.

CDR3: CSGRRSLDLSYNEQFF. CDR3 sequence (DNA): TGCAGCGGCCGCCGGTCCCTCGATCTCTCCTACAATGAGCAGTTCTTC. This chain links TRBV29-1 with TRBJ2-1; D gene unclear. Deletions cut 7 bases from V and 0 bases from J, with 19 bases between. The CDR3 runs 16 residues. From germline, CDR1 is SQVTM and CDR2 ANQGSEA.

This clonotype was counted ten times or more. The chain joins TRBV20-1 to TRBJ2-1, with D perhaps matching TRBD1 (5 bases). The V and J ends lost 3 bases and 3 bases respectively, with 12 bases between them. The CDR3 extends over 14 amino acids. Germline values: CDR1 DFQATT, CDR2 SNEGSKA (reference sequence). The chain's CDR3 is CSASPRQGYNEQFF. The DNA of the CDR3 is TGCAGTGCTAGCCCCCGTCAGGGCTACAATGAGCAGTTCTTC.

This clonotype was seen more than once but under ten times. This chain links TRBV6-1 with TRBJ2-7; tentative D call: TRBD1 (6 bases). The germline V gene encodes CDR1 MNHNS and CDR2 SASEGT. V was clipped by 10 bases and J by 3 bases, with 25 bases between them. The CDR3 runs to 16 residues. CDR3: CATEQGRRPGFYEQYF. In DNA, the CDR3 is TGTGCCACCGAACAGGGCCGGCGGCCCGGATTCTACGAGCAGTACTTC.

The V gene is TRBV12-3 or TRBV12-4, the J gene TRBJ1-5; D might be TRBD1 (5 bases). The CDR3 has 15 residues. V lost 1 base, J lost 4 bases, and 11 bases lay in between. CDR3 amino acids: CASSLVQGLNQPQHF. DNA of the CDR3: TGTGCCAGCAGTTTAGTGCAGGGCTTGAATCAGCCCCAGCATTTT.

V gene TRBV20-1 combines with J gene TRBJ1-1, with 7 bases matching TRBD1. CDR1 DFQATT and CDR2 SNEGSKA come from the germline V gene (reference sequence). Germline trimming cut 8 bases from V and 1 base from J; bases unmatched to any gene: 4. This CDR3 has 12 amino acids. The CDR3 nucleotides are TGCAGTACATGGACAGGGAACACTGAAGCTTTCTTT. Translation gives CSTWTGNTEAFF.

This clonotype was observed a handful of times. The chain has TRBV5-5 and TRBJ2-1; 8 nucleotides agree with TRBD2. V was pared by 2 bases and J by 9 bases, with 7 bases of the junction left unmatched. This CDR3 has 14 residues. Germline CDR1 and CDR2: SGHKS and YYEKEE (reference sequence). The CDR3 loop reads CASSLRTSLGEQFF. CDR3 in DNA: TGTGCCAGCAGCTTACGGACTAGCTTGGGTGAGCAGTTCTTC.

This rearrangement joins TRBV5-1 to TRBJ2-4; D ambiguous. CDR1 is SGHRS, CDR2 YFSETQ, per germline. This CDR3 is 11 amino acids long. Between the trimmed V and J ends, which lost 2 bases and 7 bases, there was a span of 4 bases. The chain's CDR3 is CASSFDNIQYF. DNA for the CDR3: TGCGCCAGCAGCTTTGACAACATTCAGTACTTC.

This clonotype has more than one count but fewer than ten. The CDR3 reads CASSPTRGRRSEAFF. The CDR3 DNA reads as TGTGCCAGCAGCCCGACCAGGGGCAGGCGTTCTGAAGCTTTCTTT. The chain employs TRBV7-3 and TRBJ1-1, with D possibly being TRBD1 (6 bases). Germline-derived CDR1 and CDR2 are SGHTA and FQGTGA. Trimming cost V 5 bases and J 6 bases, with 19 bases left between them. The CDR3 is 15 residues long.

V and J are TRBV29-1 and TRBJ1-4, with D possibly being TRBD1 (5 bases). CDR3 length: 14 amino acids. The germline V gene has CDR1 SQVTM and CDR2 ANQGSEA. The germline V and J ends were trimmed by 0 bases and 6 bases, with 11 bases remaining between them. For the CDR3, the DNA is TGCAGCGTTGAAGAGGGGGGGATCGATGAAAAACTGTTTTTT. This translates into CSVEEGGIDEKLFF.

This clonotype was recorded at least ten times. The CDR3 is CASSLLTSGSNTGELFF. As DNA, the CDR3 is TGTGCCAGCAGCTTGTTGACTAGCGGGTCAAACACCGGGGAGCTGTTTTTT. V usage is TRBV5-6 and J usage is TRBJ2-2, with 10 bases identical to TRBD2. After removal of 1 base from V and 2 bases from J, the junction contained 5 bases not matched to a gene. CDR3 size: 17 residues. In germline, CDR1 is SGHDT, CDR2 YYEEEE.

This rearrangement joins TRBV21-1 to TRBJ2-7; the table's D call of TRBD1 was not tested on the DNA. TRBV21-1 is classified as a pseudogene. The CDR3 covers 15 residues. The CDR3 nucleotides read TGTGCCAGCAGCTCCCCCCGGGACAGACCCTACGAGCAGTACTTC. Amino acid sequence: CASSSPRDRPYEQYF.

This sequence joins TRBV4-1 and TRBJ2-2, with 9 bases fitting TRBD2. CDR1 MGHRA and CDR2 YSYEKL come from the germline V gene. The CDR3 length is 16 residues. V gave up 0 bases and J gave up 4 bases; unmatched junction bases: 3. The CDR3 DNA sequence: TGCGCCAGCAGCCAAGAAGCAGCGGGAGGCACCGGGGAGCTGTTTTTT. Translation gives CASSQEAAGGTGELFF.

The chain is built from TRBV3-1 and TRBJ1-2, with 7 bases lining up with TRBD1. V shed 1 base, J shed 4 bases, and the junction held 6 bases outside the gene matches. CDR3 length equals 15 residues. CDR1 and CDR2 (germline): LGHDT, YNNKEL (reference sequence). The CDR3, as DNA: TGTGCCAGCAGCCAAGCCAGGGGGGCGGCCTATGGCTACACCTTC. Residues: CASSQARGAAYGYTF.

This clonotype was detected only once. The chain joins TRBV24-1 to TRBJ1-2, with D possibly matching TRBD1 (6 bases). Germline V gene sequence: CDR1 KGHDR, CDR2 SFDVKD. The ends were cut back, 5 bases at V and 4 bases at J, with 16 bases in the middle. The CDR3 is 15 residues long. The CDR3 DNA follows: TGTGCCACCAGTGGGGGTACAGGGCCGTTCTATGGCTACACCTTC. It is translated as CATSGGTGPFYGYTF.

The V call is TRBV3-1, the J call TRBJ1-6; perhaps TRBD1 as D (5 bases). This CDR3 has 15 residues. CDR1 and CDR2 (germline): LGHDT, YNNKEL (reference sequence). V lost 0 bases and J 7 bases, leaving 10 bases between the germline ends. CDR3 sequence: CASSQDPGPNSPLHF. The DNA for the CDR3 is TGTGCCAGCAGCCAAGACCCAGGGCCAAATTCACCCCTCCACTTT.

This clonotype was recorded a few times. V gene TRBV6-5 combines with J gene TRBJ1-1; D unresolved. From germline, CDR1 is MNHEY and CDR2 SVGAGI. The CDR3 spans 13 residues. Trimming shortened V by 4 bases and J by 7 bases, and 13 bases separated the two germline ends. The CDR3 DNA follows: TGTGCCAGCAGTTCCCCGAGAGTGGATGAAGCTTTCTTT. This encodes CASSSPRVDEAFF.

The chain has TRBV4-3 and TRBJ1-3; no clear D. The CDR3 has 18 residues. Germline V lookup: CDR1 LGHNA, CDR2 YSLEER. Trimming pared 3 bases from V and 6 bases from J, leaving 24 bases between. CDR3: CASSQDRTAHLLENTIYF. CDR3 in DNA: TGCGCCAGCAGCCAGGATCGGACGGCGCACTTGTTGGAAAACACCATATATTTT.

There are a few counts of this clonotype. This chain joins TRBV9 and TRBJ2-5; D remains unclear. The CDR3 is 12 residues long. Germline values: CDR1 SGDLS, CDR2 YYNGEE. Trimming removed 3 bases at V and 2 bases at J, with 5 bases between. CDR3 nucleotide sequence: TGTGCCAGCAGCGGGGTACAAGAGACCCAGTACTTC. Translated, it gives CASSGVQETQYF.

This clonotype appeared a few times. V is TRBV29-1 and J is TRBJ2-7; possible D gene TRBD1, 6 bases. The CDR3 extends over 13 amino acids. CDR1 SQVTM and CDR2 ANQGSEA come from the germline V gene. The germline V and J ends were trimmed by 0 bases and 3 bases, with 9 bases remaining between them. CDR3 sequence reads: CSVEDRGNYEQYF. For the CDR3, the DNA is TGCAGCGTTGAAGACAGGGGAAACTACGAGCAGTACTTC.

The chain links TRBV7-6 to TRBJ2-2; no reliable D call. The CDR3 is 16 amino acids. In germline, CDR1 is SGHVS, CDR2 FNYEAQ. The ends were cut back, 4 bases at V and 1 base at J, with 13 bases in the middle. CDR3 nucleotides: TGTGCCAGCAGCTCCCATCCGAGTGTGAACACCGGGGAGCTGTTTTTT. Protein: CASSSHPSVNTGELFF. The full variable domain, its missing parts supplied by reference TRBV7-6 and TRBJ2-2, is GAGVSQSPRYKVTKRGQDVALRCDPISGHVSLYWYRQALGQGPEFLTYFNYEAQQDKSGLPNDRFSAERPEGSISTLTIQRTEQRDSAMYRCASSSHPSVNTGELFFGEGSRLTVL.

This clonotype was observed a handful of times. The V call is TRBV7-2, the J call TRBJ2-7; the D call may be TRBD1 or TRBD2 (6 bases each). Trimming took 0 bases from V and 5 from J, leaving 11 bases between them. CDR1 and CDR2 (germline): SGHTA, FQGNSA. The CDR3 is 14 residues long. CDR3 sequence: CASSLAGGYHEQYF. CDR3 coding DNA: TGTGCCAGCAGCTTAGCCGGGGGCTATCACGAGCAGTACTTC.